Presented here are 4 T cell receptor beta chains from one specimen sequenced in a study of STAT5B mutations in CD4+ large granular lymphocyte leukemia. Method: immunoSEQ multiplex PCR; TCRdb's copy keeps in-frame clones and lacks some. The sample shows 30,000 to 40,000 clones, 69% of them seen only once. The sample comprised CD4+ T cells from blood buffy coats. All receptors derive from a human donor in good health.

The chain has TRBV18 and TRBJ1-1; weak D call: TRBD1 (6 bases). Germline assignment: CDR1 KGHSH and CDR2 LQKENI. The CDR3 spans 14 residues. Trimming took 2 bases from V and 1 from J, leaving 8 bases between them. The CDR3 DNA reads TGTGCCAGCTCACCAAAGGACAGGAACACTGAAGCTTTCTTT. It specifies CASSPKDRNTEAFF.

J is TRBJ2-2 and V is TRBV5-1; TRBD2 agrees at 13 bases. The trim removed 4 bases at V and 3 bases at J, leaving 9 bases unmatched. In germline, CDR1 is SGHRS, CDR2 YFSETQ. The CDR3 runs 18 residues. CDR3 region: CASSPPRTSGGHTGELFF. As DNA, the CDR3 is TGCGCCAGCAGCCCCCCCCGGACTAGCGGGGGCCACACCGGGGAGCTGTTTTTT.

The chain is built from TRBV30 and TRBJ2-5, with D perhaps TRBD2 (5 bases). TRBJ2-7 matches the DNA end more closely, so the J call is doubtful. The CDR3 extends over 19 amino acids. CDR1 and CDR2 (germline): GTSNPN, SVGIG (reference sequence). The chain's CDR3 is CAWSVGFLNPAGHSYEQYF. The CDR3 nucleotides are TGTGCCTGGAGTGTAGGGTTTTTGAACCCGGCGGGTCACTCCTACGAGCAGTACTTC.

The CDR3 spells CASSQVRGGSQPQHF. DNA of the CDR3: TGCGCCAGCAGCCAAGTGAGAGGGGGCAGTCAGCCCCAGCATTTT. V usage is TRBV4-3 and J usage is TRBJ1-5; the match to TRBD1 covers 7 bases. The V gene end was trimmed by 1 base and the J gene end by 6 bases; junction bases not matched to a gene: 6. Germline CDR1 is LGHNA and CDR2 is YSLEER. The CDR3 is made up of 15 amino acids.